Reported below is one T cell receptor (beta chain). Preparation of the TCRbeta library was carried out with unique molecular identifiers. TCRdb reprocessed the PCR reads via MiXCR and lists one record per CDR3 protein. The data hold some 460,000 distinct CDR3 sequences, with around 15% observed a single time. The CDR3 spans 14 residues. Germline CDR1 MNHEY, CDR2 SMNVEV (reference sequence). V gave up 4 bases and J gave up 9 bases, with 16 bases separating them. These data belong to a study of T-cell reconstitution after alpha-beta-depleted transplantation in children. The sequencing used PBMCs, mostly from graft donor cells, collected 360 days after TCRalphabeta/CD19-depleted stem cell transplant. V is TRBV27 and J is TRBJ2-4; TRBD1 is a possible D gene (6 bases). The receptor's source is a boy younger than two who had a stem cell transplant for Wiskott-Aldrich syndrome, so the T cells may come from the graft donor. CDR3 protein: CASSSLFRGSIQYF. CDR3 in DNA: TGTGCCAGCAGTTCACTCTTCAGGGGTAGCATTCAGTACTTC.